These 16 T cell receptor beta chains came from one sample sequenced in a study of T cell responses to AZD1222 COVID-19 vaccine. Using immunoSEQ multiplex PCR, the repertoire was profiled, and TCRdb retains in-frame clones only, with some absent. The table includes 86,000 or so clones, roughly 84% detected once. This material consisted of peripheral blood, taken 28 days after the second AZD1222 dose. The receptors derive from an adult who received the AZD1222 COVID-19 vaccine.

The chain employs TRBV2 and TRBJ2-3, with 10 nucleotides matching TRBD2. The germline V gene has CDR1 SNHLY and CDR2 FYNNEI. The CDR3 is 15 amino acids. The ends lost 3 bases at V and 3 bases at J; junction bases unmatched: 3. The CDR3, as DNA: TGTGCCAGCAGTGACGGACTAGCGGAAACAGATACGCAGTATTTT. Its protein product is CASSDGLAETDTQYF.

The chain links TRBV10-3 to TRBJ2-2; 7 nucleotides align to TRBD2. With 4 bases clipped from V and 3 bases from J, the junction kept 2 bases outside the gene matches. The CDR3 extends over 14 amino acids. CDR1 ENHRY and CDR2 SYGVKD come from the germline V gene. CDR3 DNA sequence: TGTGCCATCAGTGTTCGGGGGGACACCGGGGAGCTGTTTTTT. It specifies CAISVRGDTGELFF.

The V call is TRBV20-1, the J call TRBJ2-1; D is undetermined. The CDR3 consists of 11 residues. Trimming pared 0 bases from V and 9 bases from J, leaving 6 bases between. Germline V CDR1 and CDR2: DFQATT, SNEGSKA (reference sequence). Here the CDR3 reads CSARENGEQFF. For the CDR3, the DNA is TGCAGTGCTAGAGAAAACGGTGAGCAGTTCTTC.

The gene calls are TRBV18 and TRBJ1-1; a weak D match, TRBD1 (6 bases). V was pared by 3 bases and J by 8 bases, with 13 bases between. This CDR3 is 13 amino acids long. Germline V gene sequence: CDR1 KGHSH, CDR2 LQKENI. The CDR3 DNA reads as TGTGCCAGCTCACCTTCCCGGACAGCCGAAGCTTTCTTT. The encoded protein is CASSPSRTAEAFF.

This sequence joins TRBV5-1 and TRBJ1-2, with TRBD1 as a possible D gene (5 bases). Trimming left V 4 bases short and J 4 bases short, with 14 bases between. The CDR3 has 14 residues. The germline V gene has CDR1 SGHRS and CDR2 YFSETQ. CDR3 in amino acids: CASSLGDGVYGYTF. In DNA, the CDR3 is TGCGCCAGCAGCCTAGGGGACGGAGTCTATGGCTACACCTTC.

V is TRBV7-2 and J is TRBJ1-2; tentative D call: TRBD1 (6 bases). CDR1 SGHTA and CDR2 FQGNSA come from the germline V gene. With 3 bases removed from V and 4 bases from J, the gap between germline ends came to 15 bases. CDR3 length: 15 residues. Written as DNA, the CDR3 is TGTGCCAGCAGCTTGGGGGAATGGGGGCCCTATGGCTACACCTTC. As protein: CASSLGEWGPYGYTF.

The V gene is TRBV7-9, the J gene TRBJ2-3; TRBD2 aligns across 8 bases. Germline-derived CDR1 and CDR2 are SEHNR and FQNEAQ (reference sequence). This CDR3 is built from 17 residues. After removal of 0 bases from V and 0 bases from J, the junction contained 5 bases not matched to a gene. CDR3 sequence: CASSLAQTSESTDTQYF. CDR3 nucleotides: TGTGCCAGCAGCTTAGCCCAGACTAGCGAAAGCACAGATACGCAGTATTTT.

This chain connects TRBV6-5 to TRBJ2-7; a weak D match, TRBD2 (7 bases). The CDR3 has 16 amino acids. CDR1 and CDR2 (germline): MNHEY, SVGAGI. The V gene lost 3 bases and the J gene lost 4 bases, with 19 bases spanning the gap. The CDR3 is CASSYEGGESGYEQYF. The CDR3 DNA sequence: TGTGCCAGCAGTTATGAGGGGGGGGAAAGCGGTTACGAGCAGTACTTC.

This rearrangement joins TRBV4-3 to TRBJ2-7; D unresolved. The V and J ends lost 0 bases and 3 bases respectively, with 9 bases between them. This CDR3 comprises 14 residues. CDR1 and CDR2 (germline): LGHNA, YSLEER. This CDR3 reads CASSQEPSHYEQYF. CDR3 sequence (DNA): TGCGCCAGCAGCCAAGAGCCAAGCCACTACGAGCAGTACTTC.

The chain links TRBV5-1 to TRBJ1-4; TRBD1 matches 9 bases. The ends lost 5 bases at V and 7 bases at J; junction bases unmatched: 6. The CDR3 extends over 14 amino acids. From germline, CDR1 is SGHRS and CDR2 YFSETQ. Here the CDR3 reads CASSPQGASEKLFF. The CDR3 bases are TGCGCCAGCAGTCCACAGGGGGCATCTGAAAAACTGTTTTTT.

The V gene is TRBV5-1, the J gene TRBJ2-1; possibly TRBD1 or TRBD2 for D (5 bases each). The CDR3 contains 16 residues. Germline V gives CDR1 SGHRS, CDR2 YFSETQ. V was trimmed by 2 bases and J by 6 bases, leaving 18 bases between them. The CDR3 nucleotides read TGCGCCAGCAGCTTAGCGACCCTCACGGGGACCAATGAGCAGTTCTTC. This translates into CASSLATLTGTNEQFF.

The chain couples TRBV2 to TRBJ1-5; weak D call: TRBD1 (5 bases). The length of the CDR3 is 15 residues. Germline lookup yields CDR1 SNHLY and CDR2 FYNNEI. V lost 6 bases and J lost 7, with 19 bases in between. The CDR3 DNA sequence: TGTGCCAGCAGCGTAGGGCGGGGGGACGGACAGCCCCAGCATTTT. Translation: CASSVGRGDGQPQHF.

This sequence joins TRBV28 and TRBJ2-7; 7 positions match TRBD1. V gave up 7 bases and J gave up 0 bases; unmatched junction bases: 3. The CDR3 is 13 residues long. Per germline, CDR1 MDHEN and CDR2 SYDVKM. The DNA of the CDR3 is TGTGCCAGCACCCGGACAGGCTCCTACGAGCAGTACTTC. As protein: CASTRTGSYEQYF.

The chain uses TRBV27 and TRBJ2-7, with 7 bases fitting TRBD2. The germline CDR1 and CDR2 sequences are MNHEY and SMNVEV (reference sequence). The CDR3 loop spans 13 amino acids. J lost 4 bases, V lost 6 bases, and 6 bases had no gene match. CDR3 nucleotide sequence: TGTGCCAGCAGCGGGGGGACTCTATACGAGCAGTACTTC. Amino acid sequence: CASSGGTLYEQYF.

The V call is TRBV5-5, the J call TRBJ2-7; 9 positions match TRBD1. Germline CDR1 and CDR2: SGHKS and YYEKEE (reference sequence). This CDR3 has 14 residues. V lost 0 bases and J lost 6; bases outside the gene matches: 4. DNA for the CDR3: TGTGCCAGCAGCTTGGGGGACAGGGTGGTCGAGCAGTACTTC. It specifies CASSLGDRVVEQYF.

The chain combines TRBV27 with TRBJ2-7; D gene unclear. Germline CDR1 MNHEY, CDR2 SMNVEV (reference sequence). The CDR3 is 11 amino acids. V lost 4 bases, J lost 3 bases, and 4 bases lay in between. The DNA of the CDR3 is TGTGCCAGCAGTTACGGCTACGAGCAGTACTTC. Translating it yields CASSYGYEQYF.